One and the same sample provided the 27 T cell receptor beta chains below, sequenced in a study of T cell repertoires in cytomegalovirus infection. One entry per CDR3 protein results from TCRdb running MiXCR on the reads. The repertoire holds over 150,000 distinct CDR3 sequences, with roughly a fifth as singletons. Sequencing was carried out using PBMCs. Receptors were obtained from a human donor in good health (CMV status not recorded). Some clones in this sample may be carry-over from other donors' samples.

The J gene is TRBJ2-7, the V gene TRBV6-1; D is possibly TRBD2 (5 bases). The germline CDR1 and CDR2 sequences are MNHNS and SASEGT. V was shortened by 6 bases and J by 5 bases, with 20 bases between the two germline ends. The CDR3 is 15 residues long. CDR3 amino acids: CASSLGLPVINEQYF. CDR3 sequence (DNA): TGTGCCAGCAGCCTCGGACTTCCGGTTATTAACGAGCAGTACTTC.

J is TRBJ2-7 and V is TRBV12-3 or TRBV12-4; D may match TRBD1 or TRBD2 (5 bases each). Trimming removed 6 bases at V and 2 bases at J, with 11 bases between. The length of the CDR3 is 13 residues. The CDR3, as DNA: TGTGCCAGCAGCTCGGGGCCTACCTACGAGCAGTACTTC. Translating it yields CASSSGPTYEQYF.

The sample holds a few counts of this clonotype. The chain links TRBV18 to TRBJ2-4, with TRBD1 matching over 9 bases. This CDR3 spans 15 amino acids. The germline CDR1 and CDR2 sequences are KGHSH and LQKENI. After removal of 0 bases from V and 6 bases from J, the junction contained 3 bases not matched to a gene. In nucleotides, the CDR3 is TGTGCCAGCTCACCACCGGGACAGGGAGTAAACATTCAGTACTTC. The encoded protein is CASSPPGQGVNIQYF.

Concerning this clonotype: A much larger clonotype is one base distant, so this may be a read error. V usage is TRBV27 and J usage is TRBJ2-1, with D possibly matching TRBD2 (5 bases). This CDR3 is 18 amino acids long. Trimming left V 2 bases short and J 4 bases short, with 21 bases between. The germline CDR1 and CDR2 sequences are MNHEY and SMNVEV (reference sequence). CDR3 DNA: TGTGCCAGCAGTTTACTGGGGAGTAGCGTGGTCGGATACAATGAGCAGTTCTTC. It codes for CASSLLGSSVVGYNEQFF.

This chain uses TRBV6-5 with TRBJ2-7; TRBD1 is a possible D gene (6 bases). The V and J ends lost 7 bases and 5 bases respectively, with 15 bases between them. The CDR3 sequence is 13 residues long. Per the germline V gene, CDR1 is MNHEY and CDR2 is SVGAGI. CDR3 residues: CASKVTGRDEQYF. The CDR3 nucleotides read TGTGCCAGCAAGGTAACAGGGCGTGACGAGCAGTACTTC.

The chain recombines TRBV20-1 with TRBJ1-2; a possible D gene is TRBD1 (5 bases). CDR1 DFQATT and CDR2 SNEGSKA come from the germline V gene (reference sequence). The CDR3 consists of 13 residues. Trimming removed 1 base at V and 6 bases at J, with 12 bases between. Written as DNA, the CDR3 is TGCAGTGCTAGAGTCACCGACAGAGATGGCTACACCTTC. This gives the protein CSARVTDRDGYTF.

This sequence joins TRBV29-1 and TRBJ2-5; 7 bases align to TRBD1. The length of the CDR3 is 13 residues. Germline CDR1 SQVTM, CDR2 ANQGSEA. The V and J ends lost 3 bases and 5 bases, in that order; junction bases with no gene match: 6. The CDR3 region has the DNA TGCAGCGTTGATACTACAGGGGTCGAGACCCAGTACTTC. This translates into CSVDTTGVETQYF.

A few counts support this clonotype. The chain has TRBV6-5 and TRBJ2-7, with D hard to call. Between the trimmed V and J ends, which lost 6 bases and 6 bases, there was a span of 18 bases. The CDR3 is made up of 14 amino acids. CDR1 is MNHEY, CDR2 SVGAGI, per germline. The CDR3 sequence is CASSGPSGVGEQYF. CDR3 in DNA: TGTGCCAGCAGCGGACCGTCTGGGGTCGGCGAGCAGTACTTC.

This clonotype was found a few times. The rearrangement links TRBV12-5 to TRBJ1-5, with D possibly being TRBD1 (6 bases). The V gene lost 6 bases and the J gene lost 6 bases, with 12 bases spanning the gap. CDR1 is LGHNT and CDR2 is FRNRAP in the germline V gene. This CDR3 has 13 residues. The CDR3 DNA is TGTGCTAGTGGATTACAGGGTATTCAGCCCCAGCATTTT. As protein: CASGLQGIQPQHF.

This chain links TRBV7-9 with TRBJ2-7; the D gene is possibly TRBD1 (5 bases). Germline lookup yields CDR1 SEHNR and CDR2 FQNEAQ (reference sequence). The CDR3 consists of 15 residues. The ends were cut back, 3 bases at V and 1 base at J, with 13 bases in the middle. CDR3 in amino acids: CASSFGQPTSYEQYF. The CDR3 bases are TGTGCCAGCAGCTTTGGACAACCTACTTCCTACGAGCAGTACTTC.

CDR3 coding DNA: TGTGCCACCAGCATTGAACAGGGCCCTTACAATGAGCAGTTCTTC. This sequence encodes CATSIEQGPYNEQFF. V is TRBV15 and J is TRBJ2-1; perhaps TRBD1 as D (6 bases). Germline CDR1 and CDR2: LNHNV and YYDKDF (reference sequence). The CDR3 contains 15 residues. The V and J ends lost 4 bases and 4 bases respectively, with 14 bases between them.

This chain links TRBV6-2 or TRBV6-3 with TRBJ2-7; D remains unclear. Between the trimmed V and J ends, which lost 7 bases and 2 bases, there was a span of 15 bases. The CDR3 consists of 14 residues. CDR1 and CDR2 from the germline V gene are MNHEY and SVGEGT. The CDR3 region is CASTKPPDTYEQYF. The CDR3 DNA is TGTGCCAGCACCAAACCCCCTGATACCTACGAGCAGTACTTC.

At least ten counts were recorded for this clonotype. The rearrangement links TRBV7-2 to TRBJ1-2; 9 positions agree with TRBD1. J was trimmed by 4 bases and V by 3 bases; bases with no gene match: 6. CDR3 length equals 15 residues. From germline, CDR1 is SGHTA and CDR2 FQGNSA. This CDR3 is CASSFGTGQGYGYTF. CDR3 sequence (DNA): TGTGCCAGCAGCTTTGGGACAGGGCAGGGCTATGGCTACACCTTC. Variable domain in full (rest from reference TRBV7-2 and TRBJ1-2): GAGVSQSPSNKVTEKGKDVELRCDPISGHTALYWYRQSLGQGLEFLIYFQGNSAPDKSGLPSDRFSAERTGGSVSTLTIQRTQQEDSAVYLCASSFGTGQGYGYTFGSGTRLTVV.

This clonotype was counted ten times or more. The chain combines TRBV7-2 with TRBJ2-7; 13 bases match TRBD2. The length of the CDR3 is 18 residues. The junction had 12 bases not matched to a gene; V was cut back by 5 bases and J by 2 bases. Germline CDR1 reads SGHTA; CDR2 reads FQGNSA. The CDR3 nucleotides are TGTGCCAGCAGCCTCCGTCAACTAGCGGGAGGGACCACCTACGAGCAGTACTTC. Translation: CASSLRQLAGGTTYEQYF.

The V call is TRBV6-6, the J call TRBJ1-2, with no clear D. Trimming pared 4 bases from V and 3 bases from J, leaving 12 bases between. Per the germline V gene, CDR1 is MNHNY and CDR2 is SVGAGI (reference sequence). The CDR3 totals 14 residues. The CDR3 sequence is CASSSPGDYYGYTF. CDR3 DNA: TGTGCCAGCAGTTCGCCGGGCGACTACTATGGCTACACCTTC.

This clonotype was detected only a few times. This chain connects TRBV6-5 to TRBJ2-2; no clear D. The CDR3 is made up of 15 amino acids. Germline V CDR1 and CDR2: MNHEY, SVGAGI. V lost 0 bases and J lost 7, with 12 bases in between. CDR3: CASSYSFVGGGELFF. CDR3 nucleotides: TGTGCCAGCAGTTACTCGTTTGTGGGTGGCGGGGAGCTGTTTTTT.

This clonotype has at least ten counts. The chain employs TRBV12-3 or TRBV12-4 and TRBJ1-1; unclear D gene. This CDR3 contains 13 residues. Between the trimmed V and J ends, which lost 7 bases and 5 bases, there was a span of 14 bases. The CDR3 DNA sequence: TGTGCCAGCACCACAATCTTGTGGACTGAAGCTTTCTTT. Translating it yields CASTTILWTEAFF.

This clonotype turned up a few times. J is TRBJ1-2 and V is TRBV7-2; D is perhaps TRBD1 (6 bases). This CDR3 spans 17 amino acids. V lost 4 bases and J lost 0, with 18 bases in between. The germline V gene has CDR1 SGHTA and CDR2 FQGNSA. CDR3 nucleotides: TGTGCCAGCAGCTCCCGGATCGGACAGACGACTAACTATGGCTACACCTTC. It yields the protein CASSSRIGQTTNYGYTF.

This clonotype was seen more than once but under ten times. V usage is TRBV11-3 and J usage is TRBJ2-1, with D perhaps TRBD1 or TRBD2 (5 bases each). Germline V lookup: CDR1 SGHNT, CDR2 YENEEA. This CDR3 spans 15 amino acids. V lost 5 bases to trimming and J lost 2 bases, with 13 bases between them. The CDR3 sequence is CASSHRRVAYNEQFF. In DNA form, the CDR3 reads TGTGCCAGCAGCCACAGGCGGGTGGCCTACAATGAGCAGTTCTTC.

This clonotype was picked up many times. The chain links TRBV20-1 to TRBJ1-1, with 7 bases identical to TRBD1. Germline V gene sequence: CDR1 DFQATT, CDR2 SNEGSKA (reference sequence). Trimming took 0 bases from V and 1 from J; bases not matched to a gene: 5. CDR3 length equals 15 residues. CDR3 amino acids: CSARDRQGGNTEAFF. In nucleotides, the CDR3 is TGCAGTGCTAGAGATAGACAGGGTGGGAACACTGAAGCTTTCTTT.

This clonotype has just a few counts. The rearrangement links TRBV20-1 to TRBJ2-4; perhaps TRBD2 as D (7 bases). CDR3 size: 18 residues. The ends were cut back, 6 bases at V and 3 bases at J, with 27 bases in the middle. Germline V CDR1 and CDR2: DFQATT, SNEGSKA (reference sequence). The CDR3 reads CSAPSPLAEGVGKNIQYF. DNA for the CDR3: TGCAGTGCCCCTTCCCCTCTAGCGGAGGGGGTCGGCAAAAACATTCAGTACTTC.

CDR3 residues: CATARGSGNQPQHF. The CDR3 nucleotides read TGTGCCACCGCCCGTGGGTCGGGGAATCAGCCCCAGCATTTT. The V and J genes are TRBV12-3 or TRBV12-4 and TRBJ1-5; D unclear. V was shortened by 10 bases and J by 4 bases, with 17 bases between the two germline ends. This CDR3 spans 14 amino acids.

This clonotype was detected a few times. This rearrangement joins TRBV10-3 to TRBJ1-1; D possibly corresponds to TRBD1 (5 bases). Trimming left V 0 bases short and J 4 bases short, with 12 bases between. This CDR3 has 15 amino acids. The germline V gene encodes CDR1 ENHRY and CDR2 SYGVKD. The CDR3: CAISESRQLGTEAFF. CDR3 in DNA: TGTGCCATCAGTGAGTCTCGACAGCTCGGCACTGAAGCTTTCTTT.

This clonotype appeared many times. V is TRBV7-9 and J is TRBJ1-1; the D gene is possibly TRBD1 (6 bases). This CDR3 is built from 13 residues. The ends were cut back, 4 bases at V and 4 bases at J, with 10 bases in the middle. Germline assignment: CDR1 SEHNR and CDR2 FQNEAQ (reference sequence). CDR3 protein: CASSSTGVTEAFF. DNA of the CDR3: TGTGCCAGCAGCTCGACAGGAGTCACTGAAGCTTTCTTT.

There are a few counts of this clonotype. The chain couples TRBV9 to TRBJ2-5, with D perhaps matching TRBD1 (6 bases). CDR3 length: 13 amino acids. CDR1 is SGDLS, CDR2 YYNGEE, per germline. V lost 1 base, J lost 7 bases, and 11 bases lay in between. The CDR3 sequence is CASSVHRDGTQYF. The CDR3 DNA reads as TGTGCCAGCAGCGTACACAGGGACGGGACCCAGTACTTC.

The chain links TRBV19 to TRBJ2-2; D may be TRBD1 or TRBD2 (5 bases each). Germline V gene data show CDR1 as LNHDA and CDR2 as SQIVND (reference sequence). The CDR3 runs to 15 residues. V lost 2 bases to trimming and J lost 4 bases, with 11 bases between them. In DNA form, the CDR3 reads TGTGCCAGTAGTATAACCGGGGCCGGCACCGGGGAGCTGTTTTTT. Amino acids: CASSITGAGTGELFF.

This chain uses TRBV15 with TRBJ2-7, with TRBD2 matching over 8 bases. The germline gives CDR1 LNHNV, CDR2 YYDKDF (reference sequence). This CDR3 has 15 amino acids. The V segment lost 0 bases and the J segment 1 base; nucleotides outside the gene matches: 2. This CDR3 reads CATSRDRGGSYEQYF. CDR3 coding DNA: TGTGCCACCAGCAGAGATCGGGGGGGGTCCTACGAGCAGTACTTC.